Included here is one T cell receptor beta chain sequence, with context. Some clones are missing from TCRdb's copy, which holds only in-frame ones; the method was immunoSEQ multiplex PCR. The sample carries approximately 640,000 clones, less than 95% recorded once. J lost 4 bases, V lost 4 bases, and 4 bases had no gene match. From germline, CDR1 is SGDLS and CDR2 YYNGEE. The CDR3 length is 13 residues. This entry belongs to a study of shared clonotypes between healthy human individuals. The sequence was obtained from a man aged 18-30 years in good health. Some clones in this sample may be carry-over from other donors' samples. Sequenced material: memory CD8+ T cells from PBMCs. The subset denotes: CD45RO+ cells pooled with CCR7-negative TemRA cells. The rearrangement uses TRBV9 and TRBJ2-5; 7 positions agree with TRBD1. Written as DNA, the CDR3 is TGTGCCAGCAGCTTTAGACAGGGAGAGACCCAGTACTTC. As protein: CASSFRQGETQYF.